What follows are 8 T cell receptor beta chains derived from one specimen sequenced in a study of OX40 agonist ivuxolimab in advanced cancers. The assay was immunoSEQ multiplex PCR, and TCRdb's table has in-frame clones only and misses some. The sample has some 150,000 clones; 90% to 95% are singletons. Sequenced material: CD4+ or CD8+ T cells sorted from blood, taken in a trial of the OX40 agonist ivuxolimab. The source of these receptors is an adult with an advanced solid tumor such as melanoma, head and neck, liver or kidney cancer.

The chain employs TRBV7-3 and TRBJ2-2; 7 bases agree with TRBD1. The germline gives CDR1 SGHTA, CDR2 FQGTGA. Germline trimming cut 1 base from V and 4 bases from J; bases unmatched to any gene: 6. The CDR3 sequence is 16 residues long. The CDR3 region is CASSLIGGSGTGELFF. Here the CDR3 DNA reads TGTGCCAGCAGCTTAATAGGGGGCTCTGGCACCGGGGAGCTGTTTTTT.

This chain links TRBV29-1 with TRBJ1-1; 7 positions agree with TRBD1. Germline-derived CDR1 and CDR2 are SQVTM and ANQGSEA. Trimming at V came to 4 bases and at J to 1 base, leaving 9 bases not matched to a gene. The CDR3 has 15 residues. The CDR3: CSVVEWGQSNTEAFF. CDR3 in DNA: TGCAGCGTTGTCGAGTGGGGACAGTCGAACACTGAAGCTTTCTTT.

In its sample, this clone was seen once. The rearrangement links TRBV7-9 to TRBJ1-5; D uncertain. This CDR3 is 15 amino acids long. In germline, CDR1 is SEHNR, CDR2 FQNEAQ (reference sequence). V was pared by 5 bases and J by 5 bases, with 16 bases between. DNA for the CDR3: TGTGCCAGCAGCCCCACCCTCAGTGGGCATCAGCCCCAGCATTTT. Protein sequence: CASSPTLSGHQPQHF.

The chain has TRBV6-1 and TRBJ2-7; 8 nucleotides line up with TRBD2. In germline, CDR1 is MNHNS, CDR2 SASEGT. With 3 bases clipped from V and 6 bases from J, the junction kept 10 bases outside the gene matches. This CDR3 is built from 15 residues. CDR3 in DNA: TGTGCCAGCAGTGATGAAGGGACTAGGGGTGGCGAGCAGTACTTC. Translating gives CASSDEGTRGGEQYF.

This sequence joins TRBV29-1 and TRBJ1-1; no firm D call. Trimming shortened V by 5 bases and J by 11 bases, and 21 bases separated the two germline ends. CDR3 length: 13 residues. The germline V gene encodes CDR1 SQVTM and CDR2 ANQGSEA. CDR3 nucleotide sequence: TGCAGCGTTCAGTGGGAAGGTCGTCGCGCGGCTTTCTTT. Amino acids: CSVQWEGRRAAFF.

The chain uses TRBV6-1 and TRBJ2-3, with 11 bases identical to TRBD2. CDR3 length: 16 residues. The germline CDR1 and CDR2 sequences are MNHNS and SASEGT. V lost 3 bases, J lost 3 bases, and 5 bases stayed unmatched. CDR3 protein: CASSDRASGGTDTQYF. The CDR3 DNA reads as TGTGCCAGCAGTGACCGGGCTAGCGGGGGGACAGATACGCAGTATTTT.

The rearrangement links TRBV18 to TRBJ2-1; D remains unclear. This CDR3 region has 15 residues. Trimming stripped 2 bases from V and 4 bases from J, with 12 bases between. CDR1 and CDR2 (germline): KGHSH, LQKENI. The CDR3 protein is CASSPERLGYNEQFF. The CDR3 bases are TGTGCCAGCTCACCAGAAAGGCTTGGTTACAATGAGCAGTTCTTC. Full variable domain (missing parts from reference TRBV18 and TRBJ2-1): NAGVMQNPRHLVRRRGQEARLRCSPMKGHSHVYWYRQLPEEGLKFMVYLQKENIIDESGMPKERFSAEFPKEGPSILRIQQVVRGDSAAYFCASSPERLGYNEQFFGPGTRLTVL.

CDR3 region: CASSSLQDYEQYF. CDR3 nucleotide sequence: TGTGCCAGCAGCTCGTTGCAGGACTACGAGCAGTACTTC. V gene TRBV7-8 combines with J gene TRBJ2-7; D not resolved. V gave up 4 bases and J gave up 3 bases, with 10 bases separating them. The CDR3 runs to 13 residues. The germline V gene encodes CDR1 SGHVS and CDR2 FQNEAQ.